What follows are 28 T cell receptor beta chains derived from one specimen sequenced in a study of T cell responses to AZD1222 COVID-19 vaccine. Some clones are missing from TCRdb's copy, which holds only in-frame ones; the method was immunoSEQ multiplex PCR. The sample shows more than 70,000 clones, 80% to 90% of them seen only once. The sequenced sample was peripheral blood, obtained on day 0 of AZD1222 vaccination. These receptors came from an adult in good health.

CDR3 in amino acids: CASSKKQGLDEQFF. In DNA form, the CDR3 reads TGTGCCAGTAGCAAGAAACAGGGGCTGGATGAGCAGTTCTTC. The chain links TRBV7-3 to TRBJ2-1; 7 bases line up with TRBD1. Germline values: CDR1 SGHTA, CDR2 FQGTGA. The V and J ends lost 9 bases and 8 bases, in that order; junction bases with no gene match: 13. This CDR3 has 14 amino acids.

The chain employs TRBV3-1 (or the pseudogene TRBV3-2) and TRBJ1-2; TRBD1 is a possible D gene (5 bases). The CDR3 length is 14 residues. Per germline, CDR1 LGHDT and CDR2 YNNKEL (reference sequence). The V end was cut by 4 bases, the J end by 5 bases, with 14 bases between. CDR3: CASSPGHSGYGYTF. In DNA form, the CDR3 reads TGTGCCAGCAGCCCAGGGCACAGCGGGTATGGCTACACCTTC.

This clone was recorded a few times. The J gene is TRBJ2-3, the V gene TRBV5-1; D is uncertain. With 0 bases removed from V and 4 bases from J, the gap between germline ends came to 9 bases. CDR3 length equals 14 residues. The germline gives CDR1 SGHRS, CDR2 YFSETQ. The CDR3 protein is CASSLDGTPDTQYF. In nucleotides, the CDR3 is TGCGCCAGCAGCTTGGATGGTACCCCAGATACGCAGTATTTT.

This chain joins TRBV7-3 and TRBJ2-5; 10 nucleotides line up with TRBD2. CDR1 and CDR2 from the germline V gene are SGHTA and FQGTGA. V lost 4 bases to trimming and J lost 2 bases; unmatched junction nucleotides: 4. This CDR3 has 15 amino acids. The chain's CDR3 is CASSSGTSEQETQYF. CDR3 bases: TGTGCCAGCAGCTCCGGGACTAGCGAGCAAGAGACCCAGTACTTC.

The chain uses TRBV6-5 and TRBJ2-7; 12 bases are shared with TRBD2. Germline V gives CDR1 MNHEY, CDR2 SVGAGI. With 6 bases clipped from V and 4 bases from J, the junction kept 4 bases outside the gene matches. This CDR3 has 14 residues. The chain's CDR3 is CASSLTSGRYEQYF. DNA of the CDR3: TGTGCCAGCAGCCTGACTAGCGGGAGATACGAGCAGTACTTC.

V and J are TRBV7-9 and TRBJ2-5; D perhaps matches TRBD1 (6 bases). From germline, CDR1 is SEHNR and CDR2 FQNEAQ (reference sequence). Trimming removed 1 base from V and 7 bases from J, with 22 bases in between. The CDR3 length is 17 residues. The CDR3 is CASSLDRDKRTRGTQYF. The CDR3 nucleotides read TGTGCCAGCAGCTTAGACCGGGACAAGCGTACCCGTGGGACCCAGTACTTC.

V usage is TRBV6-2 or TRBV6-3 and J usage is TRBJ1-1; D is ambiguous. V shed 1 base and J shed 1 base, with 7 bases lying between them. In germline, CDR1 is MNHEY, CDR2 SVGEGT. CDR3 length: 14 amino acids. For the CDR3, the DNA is TGTGCCAGCAGTTACTTACTAGAGAACACTGAAGCTTTCTTT. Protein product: CASSYLLENTEAFF.

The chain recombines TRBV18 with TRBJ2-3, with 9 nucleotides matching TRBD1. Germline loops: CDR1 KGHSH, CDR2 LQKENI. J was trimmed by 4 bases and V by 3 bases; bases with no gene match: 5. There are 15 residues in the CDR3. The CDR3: CASSPPRTGADTQYF. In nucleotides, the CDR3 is TGTGCCAGCTCACCTCCCAGGACAGGGGCAGATACGCAGTATTTT.

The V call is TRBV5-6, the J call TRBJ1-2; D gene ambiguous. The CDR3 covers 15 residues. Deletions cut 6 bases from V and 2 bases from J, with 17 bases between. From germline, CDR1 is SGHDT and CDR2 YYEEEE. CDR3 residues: CASTSRLGGNYGYTF. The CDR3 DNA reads TGTGCCAGCACCTCACGCCTCGGTGGGAACTATGGCTACACCTTC.

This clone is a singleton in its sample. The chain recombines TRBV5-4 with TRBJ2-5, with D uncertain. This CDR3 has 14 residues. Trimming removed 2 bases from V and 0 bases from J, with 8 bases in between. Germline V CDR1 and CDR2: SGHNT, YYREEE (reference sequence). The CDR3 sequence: CASSLISYQETQYF. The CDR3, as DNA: TGTGCCAGCAGCTTAATATCTTACCAAGAGACCCAGTACTTC.

CDR3 nucleotides: TGTGCCACCAGTGCGGGACAGGGCACAGATACGCAGTATTTT. Protein product: CATSAGQGTDTQYF. This sequence joins TRBV24-1 and TRBJ2-3; 8 positions agree with TRBD1. Germline V CDR1 and CDR2: KGHDR, SFDVKD. V was pared by 5 bases and J by 1 base, with 1 base of the junction left unmatched. This CDR3 contains 14 residues.

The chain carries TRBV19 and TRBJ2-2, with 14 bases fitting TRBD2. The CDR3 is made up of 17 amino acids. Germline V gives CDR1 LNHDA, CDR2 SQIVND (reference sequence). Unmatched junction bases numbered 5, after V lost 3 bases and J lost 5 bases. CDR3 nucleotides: TGTGCCAGTAGTATCGGACTAGCGGGAGGAGGGACCGGGGAGCTGTTTTTT. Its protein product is CASSIGLAGGGTGELFF.

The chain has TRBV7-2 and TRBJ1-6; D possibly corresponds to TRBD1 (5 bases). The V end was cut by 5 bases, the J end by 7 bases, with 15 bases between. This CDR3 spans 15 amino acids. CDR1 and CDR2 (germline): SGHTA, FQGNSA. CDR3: CASSLQMGGNSPLHF. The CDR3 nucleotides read TGTGCCAGCAGCCTTCAGATGGGGGGGAATTCACCCCTCCACTTT.

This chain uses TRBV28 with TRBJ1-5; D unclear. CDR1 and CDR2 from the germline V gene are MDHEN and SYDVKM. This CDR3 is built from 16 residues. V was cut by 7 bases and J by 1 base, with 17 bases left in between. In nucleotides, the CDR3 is TGTGCCAGCACCGTCGGCGGCAGCCCGAGCAATCAGCCCCAGCATTTT. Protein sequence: CASTVGGSPSNQPQHF.

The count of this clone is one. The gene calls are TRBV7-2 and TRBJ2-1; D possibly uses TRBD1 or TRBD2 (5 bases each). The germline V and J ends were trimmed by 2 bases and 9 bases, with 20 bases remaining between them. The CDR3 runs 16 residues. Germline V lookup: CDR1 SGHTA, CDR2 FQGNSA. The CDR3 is CASSLLGVAEMGEQFF. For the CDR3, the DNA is TGTGCCAGCAGCTTATTGGGGGTAGCAGAAATGGGTGAGCAGTTCTTC.

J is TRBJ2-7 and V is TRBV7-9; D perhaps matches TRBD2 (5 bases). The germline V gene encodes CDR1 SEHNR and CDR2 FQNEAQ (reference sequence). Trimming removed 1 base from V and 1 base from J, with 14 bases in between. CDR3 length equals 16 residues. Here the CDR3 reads CASSLGGPPGSYEQYF. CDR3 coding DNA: TGTGCCAGCAGCTTAGGAGGCCCACCGGGGTCCTACGAGCAGTACTTC. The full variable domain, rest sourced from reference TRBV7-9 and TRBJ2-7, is DTGVSQNPRHKITKRGQNVTFRCDPISEHNRLYWYRQTLGQGPEFLTYFQNEAQLEKSRLLSDRFSAERPKGSFSTLEIQRTEQGDSAMYLCASSLGGPPGSYEQYFGPGTRLTVT.

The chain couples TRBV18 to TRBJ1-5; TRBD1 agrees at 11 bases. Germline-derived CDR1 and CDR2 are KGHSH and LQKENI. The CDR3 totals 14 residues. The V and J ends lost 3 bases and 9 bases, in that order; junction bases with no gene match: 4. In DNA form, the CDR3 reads TGTGCCAGCTCACCGGGGGACAGGGGGGTGCCCCAGCATTTT. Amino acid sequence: CASSPGDRGVPQHF.

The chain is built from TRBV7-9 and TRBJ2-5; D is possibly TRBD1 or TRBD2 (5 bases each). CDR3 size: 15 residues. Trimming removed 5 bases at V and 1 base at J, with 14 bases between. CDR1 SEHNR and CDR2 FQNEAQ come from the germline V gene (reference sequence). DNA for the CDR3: TGTGCCAGCAGCGACAGTAGACTACCCCAAGAGACCCAGTACTTC. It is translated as CASSDSRLPQETQYF.

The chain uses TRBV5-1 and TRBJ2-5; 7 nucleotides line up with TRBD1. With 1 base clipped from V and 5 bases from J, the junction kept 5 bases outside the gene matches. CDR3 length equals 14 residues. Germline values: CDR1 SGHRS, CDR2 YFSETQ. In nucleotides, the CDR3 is TGCGCCAGCAGCTTGACAGGGGCCCGGGAGACCCAGTACTTC. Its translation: CASSLTGARETQYF.

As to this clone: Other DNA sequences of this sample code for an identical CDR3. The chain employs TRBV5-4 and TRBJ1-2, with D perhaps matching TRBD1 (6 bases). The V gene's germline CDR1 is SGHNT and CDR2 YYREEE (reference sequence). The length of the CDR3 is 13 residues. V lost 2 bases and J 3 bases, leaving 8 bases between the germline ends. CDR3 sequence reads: CASSLGGDYGYTF. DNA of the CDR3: TGTGCCAGCAGCTTAGGGGGGGACTATGGCTACACCTTC.

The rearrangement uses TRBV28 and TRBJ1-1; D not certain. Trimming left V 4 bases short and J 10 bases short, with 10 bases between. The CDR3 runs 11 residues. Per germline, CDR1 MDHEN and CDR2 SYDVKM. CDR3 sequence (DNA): TGTGCCAGCAGTTCGCGTATGGGAGCTTTCTTT. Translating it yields CASSSRMGAFF. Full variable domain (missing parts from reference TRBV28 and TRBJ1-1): DVKVTQSSRYLVKRTGEKVFLECVQDMDHENMFWYRQDPGLGLRLIYFSYDVKMKEKGDIPEGYSVSREKKERFSLILESASTNQTSMYLCASSSRMGAFFGQGTRLTVV.

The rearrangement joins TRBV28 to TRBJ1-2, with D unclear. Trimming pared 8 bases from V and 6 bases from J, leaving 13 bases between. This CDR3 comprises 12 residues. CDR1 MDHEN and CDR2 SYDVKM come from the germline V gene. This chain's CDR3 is CASRTRGDGYTF. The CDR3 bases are TGTGCCAGCCGCACCCGGGGTGATGGCTACACCTTC.

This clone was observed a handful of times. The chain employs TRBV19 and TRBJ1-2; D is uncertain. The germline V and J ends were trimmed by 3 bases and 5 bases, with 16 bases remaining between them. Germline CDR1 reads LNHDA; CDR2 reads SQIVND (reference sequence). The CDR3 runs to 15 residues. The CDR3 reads CASSMVGPQGYGYTF. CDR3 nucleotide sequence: TGTGCCAGTAGTATGGTCGGTCCCCAAGGATATGGCTACACCTTC.

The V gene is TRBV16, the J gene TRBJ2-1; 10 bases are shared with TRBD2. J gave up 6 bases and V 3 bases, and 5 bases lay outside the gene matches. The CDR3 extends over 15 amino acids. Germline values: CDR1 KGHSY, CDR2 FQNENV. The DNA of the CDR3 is TGTGCCAGCAGCCAGCTAGCGGGAGCACTCAATGAGCAGTTCTTC. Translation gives CASSQLAGALNEQFF.

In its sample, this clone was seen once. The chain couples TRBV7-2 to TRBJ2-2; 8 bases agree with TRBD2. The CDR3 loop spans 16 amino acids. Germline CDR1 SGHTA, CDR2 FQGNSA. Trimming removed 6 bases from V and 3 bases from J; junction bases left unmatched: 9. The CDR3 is CASSRAPAGDTGELFF. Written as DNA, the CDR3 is TGTGCCAGCAGTAGGGCGCCAGCGGGAGACACCGGGGAGCTGTTTTTT.

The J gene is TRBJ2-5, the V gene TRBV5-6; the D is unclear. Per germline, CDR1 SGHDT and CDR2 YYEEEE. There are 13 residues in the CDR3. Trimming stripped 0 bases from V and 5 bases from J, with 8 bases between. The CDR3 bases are TGTGCCAGCAGCTTGGGTGTTGGTGAGACCCAGTACTTC. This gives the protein CASSLGVGETQYF. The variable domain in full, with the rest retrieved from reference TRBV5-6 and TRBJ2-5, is DAGVTQSPTHLIKTRGQQVTLRCSPKSGHDTVSWYQQALGQGPQFIFQYYEEEERQRGNFPDRFSGHQFPNYSSELNVNALLLGDSALYLCASSLGVGETQYFGPGTRLLVL.

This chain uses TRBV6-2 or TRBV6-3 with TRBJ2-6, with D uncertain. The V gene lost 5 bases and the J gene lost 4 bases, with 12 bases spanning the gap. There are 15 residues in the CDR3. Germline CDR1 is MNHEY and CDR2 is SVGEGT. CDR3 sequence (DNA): TGTGCCAGCAGTGGCCATGGGTCCGGGGCCAACGTCCTGACTTTC. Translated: CASSGHGSGANVLTF.

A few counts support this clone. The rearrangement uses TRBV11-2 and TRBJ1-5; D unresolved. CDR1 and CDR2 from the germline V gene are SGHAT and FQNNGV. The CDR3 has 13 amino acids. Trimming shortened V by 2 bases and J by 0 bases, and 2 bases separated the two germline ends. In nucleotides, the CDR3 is TGTGCCAGCAGCTTATCTAGCAATCAGCCCCAGCATTTT. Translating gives CASSLSSNQPQHF.